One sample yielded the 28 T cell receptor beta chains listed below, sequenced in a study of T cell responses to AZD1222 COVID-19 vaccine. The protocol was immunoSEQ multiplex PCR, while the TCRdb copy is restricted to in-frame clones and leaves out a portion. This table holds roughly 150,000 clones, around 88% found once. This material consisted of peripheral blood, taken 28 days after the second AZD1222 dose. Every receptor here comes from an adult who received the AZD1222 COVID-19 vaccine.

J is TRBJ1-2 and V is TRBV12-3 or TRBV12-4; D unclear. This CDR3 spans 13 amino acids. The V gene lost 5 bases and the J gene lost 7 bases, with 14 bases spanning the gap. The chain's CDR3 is CASSPAAVFGYTF. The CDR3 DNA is TGTGCCAGCAGTCCTGCGGCCGTATTTGGCTACACCTTC.

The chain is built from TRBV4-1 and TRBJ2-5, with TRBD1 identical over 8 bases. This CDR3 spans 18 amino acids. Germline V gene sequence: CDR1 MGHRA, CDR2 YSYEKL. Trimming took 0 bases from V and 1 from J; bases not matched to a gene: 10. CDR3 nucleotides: TGCGCCAGCAGCCAAGAGGGGTCGGGACAGGTCCGCCAAGAGACCCAGTACTTC. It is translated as CASSQEGSGQVRQETQYF.

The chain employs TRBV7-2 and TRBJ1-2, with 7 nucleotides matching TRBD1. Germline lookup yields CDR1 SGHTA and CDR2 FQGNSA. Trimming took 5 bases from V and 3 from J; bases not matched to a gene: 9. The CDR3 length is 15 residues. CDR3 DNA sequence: TGTGCCAGCAGCACCTCCCCGACAGGGCACTATGGCTACACCTTC. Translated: CASSTSPTGHYGYTF.

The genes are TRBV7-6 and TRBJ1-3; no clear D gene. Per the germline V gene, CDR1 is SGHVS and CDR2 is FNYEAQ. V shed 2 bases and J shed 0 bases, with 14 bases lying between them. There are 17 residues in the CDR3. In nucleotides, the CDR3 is TGTGCCAGCAGCTTACTCCCCGCATCAGACTCTGGAAACACCATATATTTT. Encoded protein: CASSLLPASDSGNTIYF.

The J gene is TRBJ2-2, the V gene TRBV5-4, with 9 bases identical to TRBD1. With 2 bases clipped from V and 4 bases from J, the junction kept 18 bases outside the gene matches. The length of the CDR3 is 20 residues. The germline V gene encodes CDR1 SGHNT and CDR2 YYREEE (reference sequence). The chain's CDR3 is CASSLYLMLGQGRGTGELFF. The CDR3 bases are TGTGCCAGCAGCTTATATCTTATGCTGGGACAGGGAAGGGGCACCGGGGAGCTGTTTTTT.

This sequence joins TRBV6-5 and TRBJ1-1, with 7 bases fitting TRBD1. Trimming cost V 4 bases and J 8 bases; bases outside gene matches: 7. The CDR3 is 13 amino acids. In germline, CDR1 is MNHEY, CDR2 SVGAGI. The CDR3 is CASSSRGGGEAFF. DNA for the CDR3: TGTGCCAGCAGTTCCCGGGGAGGGGGCGAAGCTTTCTTT.

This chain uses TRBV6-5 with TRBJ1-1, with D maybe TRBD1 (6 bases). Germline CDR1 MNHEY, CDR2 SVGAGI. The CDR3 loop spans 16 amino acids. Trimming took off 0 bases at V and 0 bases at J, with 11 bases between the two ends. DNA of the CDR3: TGTGCCAGCAGTTACTCAAGGGGGGCCGTGAACACTGAAGCTTTCTTT. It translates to CASSYSRGAVNTEAFF.

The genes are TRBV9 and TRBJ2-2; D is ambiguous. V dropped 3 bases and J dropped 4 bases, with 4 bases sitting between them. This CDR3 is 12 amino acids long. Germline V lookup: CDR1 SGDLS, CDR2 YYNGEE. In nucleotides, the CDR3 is TGTGCCAGCAGCGGAGCCACCGGGGAGCTGTTTTTT. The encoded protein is CASSGATGELFF.

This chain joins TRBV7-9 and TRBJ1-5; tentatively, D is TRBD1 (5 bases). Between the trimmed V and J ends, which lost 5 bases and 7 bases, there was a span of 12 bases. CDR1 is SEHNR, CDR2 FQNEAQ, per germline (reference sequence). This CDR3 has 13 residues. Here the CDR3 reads CASSRDPIQPQHF. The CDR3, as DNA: TGTGCCAGCAGCCGGGACCCCATCCAGCCCCAGCATTTT.

CDR3 region: CASSTTYRGGYTF. The CDR3 bases are TGTGCCAGCAGTACCACTTACCGGGGTGGCTACACCTTC. V usage is TRBV6-2 or TRBV6-3 and J usage is TRBJ1-2; D is unresolved. With 5 bases removed from V and 7 bases from J, the gap between germline ends came to 14 bases. The CDR3 consists of 13 residues. CDR1 and CDR2 (germline): MNHEY, SVGEGT.

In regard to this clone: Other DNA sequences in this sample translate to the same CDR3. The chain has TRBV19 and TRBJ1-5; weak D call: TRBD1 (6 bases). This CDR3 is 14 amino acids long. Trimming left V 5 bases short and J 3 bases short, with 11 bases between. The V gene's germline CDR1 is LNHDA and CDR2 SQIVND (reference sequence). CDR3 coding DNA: TGTGCCAGTAGTGGCGGACAGTACAATCAGCCCCAGCATTTT. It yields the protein CASSGGQYNQPQHF.

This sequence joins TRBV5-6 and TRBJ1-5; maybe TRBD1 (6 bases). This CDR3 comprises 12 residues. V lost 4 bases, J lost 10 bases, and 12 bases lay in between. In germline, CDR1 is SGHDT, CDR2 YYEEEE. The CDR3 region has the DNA TGTGCCAGCAGCCAGGGGTCTCAACCCCAGCATTTT. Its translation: CASSQGSQPQHF.

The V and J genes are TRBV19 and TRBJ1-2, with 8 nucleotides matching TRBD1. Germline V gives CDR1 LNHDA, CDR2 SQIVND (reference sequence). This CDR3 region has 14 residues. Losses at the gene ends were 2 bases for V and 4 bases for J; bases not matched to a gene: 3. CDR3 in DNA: TGTGCCAGTAGTATATTGGGACAGGTCTATGGCTACACCTTC. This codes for CASSILGQVYGYTF. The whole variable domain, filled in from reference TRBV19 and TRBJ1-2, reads DGGITQSPKYLFRKEGQNVTLSCEQNLNHDAMYWYRQDPGQGLRLIYYSQIVNDFQKGDIAEGYSVSREKKESFPLTVTSAQKNPTAFYLCASSILGQVYGYTFGSGTRLTVV.

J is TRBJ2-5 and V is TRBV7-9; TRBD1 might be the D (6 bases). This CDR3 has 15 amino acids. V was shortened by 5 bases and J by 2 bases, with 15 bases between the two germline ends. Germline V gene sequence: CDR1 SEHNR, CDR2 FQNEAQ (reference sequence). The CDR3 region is CASSATGYSQETQYF. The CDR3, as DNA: TGTGCCAGCAGCGCCACAGGGTATTCGCAAGAGACCCAGTACTTC.

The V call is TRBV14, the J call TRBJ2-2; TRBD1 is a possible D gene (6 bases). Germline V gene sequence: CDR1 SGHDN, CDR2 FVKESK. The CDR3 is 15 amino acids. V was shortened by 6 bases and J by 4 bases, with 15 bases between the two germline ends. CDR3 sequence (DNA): TGTGCCAGCAGTCCGAACAGGGTTCGCACCGGGGAGCTGTTTTTT. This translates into CASSPNRVRTGELFF.

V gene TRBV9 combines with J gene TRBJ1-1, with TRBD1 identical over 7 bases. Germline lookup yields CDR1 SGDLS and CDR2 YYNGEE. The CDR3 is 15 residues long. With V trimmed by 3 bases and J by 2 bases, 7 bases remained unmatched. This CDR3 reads CASSETGDSNTEAFF. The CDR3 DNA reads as TGTGCCAGCAGCGAAACCGGGGACAGCAACACTGAAGCTTTCTTT.

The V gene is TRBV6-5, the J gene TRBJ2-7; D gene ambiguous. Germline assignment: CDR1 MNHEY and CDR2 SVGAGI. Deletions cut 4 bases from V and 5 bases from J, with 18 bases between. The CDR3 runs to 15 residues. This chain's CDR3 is CASSSSVSFPHEQYF. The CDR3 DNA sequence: TGTGCCAGCAGTTCCTCCGTTTCGTTCCCTCACGAGCAGTACTTC.

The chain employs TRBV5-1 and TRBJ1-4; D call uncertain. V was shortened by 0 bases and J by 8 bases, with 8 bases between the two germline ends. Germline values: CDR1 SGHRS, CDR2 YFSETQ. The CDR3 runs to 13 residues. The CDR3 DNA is TGCGCCAGCAGCTTGGCGGAGGGCGAAAAACTGTTTTTT. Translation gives CASSLAEGEKLFF.

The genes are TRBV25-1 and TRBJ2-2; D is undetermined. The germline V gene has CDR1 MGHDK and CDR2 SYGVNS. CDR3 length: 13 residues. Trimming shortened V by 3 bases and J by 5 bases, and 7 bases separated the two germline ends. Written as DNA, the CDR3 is TGTGCCAGCAGTGATCGACGGACCGGGGAGCTGTTTTTT. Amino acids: CASSDRRTGELFF.

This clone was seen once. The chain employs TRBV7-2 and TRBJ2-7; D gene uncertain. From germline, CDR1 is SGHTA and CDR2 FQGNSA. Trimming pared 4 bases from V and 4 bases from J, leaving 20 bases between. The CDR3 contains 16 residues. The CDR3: CASSSGSGPAYYEQYF. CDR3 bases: TGTGCCAGCAGCTCCGGGTCAGGCCCCGCTTATTACGAGCAGTACTTC.

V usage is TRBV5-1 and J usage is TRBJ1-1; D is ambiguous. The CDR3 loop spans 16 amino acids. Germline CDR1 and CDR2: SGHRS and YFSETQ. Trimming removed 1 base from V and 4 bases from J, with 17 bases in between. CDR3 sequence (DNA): TGCGCCAGCAGCTTGAGCGTGAACCCCCTGGGCACTGAAGCTTTCTTT. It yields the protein CASSLSVNPLGTEAFF.

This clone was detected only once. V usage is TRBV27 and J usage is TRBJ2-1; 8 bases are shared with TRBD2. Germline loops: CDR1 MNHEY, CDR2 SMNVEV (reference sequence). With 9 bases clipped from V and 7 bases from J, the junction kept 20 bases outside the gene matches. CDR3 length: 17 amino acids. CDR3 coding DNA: TGTGCCAGGGGAAAGGGACTAGTATGGGAGCGCTTAAATGAGCAGTTCTTC. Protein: CARGKGLVWERLNEQFF.

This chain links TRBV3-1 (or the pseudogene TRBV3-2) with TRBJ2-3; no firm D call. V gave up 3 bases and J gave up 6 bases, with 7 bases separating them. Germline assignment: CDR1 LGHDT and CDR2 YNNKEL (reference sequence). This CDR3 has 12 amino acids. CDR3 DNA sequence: TGTGCCAGCAGCCACTCCGGGGATACGCAGTATTTT. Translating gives CASSHSGDTQYF.

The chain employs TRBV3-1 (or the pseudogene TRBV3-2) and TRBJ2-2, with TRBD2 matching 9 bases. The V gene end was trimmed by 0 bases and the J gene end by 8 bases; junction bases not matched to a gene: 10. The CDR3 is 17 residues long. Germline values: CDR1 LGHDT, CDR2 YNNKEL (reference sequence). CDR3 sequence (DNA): TGTGCCAGCAGCCAAGAGAACCGCGGGGGGGCTCCGGGGGAGCTGTTTTTT. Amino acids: CASSQENRGGAPGELFF.

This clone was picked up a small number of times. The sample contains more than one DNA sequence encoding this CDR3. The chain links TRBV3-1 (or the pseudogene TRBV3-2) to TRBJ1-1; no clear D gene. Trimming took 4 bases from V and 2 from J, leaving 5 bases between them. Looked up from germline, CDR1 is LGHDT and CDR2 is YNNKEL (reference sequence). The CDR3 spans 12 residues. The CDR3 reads CASSPLNTEAFF. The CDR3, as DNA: TGTGCCAGCAGCCCTTTAAACACTGAAGCTTTCTTT.

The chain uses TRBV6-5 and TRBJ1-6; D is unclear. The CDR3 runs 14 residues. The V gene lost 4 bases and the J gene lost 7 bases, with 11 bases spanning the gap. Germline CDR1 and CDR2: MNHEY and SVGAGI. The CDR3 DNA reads TGTGCCAGCAGTTCCCGGGAGTGGAATTCACCCCTCCACTTT. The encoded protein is CASSSREWNSPLHF.

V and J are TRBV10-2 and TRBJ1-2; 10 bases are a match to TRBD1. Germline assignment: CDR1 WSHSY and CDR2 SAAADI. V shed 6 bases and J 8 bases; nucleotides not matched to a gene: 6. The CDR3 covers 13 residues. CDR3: CASRAGQGYGYTF. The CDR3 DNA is TGCGCCAGCAGGGCGGGACAGGGGTACGGCTACACCTTC.

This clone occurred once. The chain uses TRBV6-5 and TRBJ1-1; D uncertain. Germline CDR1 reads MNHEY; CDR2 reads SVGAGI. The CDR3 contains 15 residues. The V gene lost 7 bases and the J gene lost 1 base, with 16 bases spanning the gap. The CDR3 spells CASTEAGWENTEAFF. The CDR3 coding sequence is TGTGCCAGCACGGAGGCAGGTTGGGAGAACACTGAAGCTTTCTTT.